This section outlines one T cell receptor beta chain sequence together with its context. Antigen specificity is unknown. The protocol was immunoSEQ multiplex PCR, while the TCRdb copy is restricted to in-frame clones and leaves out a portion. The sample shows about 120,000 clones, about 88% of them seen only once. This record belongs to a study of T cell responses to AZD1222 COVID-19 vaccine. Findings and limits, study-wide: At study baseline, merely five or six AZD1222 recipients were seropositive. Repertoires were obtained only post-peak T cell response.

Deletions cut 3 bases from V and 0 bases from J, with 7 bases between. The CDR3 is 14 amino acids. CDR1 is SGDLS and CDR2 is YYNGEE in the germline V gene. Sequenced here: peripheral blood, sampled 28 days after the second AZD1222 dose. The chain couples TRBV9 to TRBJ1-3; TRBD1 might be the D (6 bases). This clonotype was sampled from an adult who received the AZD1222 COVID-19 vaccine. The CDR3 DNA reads TGTGCCAGCAGCGGGACAGTCTCTGGAAACACCATATATTTT. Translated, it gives CASSGTVSGNTIYF.